A selection of T cell receptor beta chains follows, all from one sample in a study of shared clonotypes between healthy human individuals. Profiled with immunoSEQ multiplex PCR; TCRdb holds only in-frame clones, not every one. Of about half a million clones listed, 77% are singletons. The sequenced material came from PBMCs. The source of these receptors is a woman in her thirties or forties in good health. Some clones in this sample may be carry-over from other donors' samples. The CDR3 runs from the conserved cysteine through the conserved F or W. Each record gives: clone size, V gene, D gene, J gene, CDR3 protein, CDR3 DNA. The D gene is left open where the match is weak. Clone size appears in some rows only: once, few, many, or a class for an expanded clone.

size: .; V: TRBV28; D: .; J: TRBJ1-1; CDR3: CASRRQVMNTEAFF; DNA: TGTGCCAGCAGGCGGCAGGTCATGAACACTGAAGCTTTCTTT
size: few; V: TRBV29-1; D: .; J: TRBJ2-5; CDR3: CSVVLPGREAQYF; DNA: TGCAGCGTAGTACTACCGGGACGAGAGGCCCAGTACTTC
size: .; V: TRBV6-5; D: .; J: TRBJ2-3; CDR3: CASTQGRPTDTQYF; DNA: TGTGCCAGCACCCAAGGGCGGCCCACAGATACGCAGTATTTT
size: .; V: TRBV25-1; D: .; J: TRBJ1-1; CDR3: CASSGFRTTNTEAFF; DNA: TGTGCCAGCAGTGGGTTTCGGACGACGAACACTGAAGCTTTCTTT
size: .; V: TRBV19; D: .; J: TRBJ1-5; CDR3: CASSTVSNQPQHF; DNA: TGTGCCAGTAGTACTGTGAGCAATCAGCCCCAGCATTTT
size: .; V: TRBV5-1; D: .; J: TRBJ1-1; CDR3: CASSLVWGPNTEAFF; DNA: TGCGCCAGCAGCTTGGTTTGGGGGCCGAACACTGAAGCTTTCTTT
size: many; V: TRBV4-1; D: TRBD1; J: TRBJ2-1; CDR3: CASSGDRMYNEQFF; DNA: TGCGCCAGCAGTGGGGACAGGATGTACAATGAGCAGTTCTTC
size: many; V: TRBV27; D: .; J: TRBJ1-5; CDR3: CASSPPGPNQPQHF; DNA: TGTGCCAGCAGTCCGCCGGGACCCAATCAGCCCCAGCATTTT
size: .; V: TRBV2; D: .; J: TRBJ1-2; CDR3: CASSDLTDYGYTF; DNA: TGTGCCAGCAGTGATTTGACAGACTATGGCTACACCTTC
size: .; V: TRBV5-1; D: .; J: TRBJ2-7; CDR3: CASSLNYEQYF; DNA: TGCGCCAGCAGCTTAAACTACGAGCAGTACTTC
size: many; V: TRBV5-6; D: TRBD1; J: TRBJ2-2; CDR3: CASTFPTGTGGTGELFF; DNA: TGTGCCAGCACCTTCCCGACCGGGACAGGGGGCACCGGGGAGCTGTTTTTT
size: .; V: TRBV27; D: .; J: TRBJ2-1; CDR3: CASSFIRERDEQFF; DNA: TGTGCCAGCAGTTTTATTCGGGAGAGGGATGAGCAGTTCTTC
size: many; V: TRBV10-2; D: .; J: TRBJ2-1; CDR3: CASSDLLLVTEQFF; DNA: TGCGCCAGCAGTGACCTACTCTTAGTTACCGAGCAGTTCTTC
size: .; V: TRBV30; D: .; J: TRBJ2-6; CDR3: CAWSSVRTSGANVLTF; DNA: TGTGCCTGGAGTTCTGTCAGAACCTCTGGGGCCAACGTCCTGACTTTC
size: .; V: TRBV7-3; D: TRBD1; J: TRBJ2-5; CDR3: CASSRNRQGTGETQYF; DNA: TGTGCCAGCAGCCGAAACCGACAGGGGACAGGAGAGACCCAGTACTTC
size: .; V: TRBV27; D: TRBD2; J: TRBJ2-1; CDR3: CASSLPIAGGGVNEQFF; DNA: TGTGCCAGCAGTCTCCCAATAGCGGGAGGAGGGGTCAATGAGCAGTTCTTC
size: .; V: TRBV5-1; D: .; J: TRBJ2-3; CDR3: CASSFEGRASTDTQYF; DNA: TGCGCCAGCAGCTTTGAAGGCAGAGCCTCCACAGATACGCAGTATTTT
size: many; V: TRBV7-9; D: TRBD1; J: TRBJ1-2; CDR3: CASSLMDRGYTF; DNA: TGTGCCAGCAGCTTGATGGACAGGGGATACACCTTC
size: .; V: TRBV9; D: .; J: TRBJ1-2; CDR3: CASSHGRYSGYTF; DNA: TGTGCCAGCAGCCACGGACGGTACTCTGGCTACACCTTC
size: .; V: TRBV15; D: .; J: TRBJ2-1; CDR3: CATSRPSGEQFF; DNA: TGTGCCACCAGCAGGCCCAGCGGTGAGCAGTTCTTC
size: few; V: TRBV11-2; D: .; J: TRBJ2-1; CDR3: CASSSLTRFSYNEQFF; DNA: TGTGCCAGCAGCTCTCTGACAAGATTTTCCTACAATGAGCAGTTCTTC
size: .; V: TRBV30; D: TRBD1; J: TRBJ1-6; CDR3: CAWTAGTGGAYNSPLHF; DNA: TGTGCCTGGACCGCCGGGACAGGGGGCGCGTATAATTCACCCCTCCACTTT
size: .; V: TRBV7-3; D: TRBD1; J: TRBJ2-1; CDR3: CASSLKGDSYNEQFF; DNA: TGTGCCAGCAGCTTAAAGGGGGACAGCTACAATGAGCAGTTCTTC
size: .; V: TRBV6-5; D: .; J: TRBJ1-2; CDR3: CASSYLSRGINYGYTF; DNA: TGTGCCAGCAGTTACCTCTCGCGGGGGATTAACTATGGCTACACCTTC
size: .; V: TRBV15; D: .; J: TRBJ2-1; CDR3: CATSRDRLGSGDEQFF; DNA: TGTGCCACCAGCAGAGATCGCCTGGGGTCGGGTGATGAGCAGTTCTTC
size: .; V: TRBV20-1; D: TRBD2; J: TRBJ2-5; CDR3: CSSGSGETQYF; DNA: TGCAGTAGCGGGAGTGGAGAGACCCAGTACTTC
size: .; V: TRBV7-3; D: TRBD2; J: TRBJ2-3; CDR3: CASSLNGGRVADTQYF; DNA: TGTGCCAGCAGCTTAAATGGCGGGAGGGTAGCAGATACGCAGTATTTT
size: .; V: TRBV6-5; D: TRBD2; J: TRBJ2-7; CDR3: CASSYSGRGSFYEQYF; DNA: TGTGCCAGCAGTTACTCGGGGCGCGGGAGCTTCTACGAGCAGTACTTC
size: .; V: TRBV5-6; D: .; J: TRBJ2-5; CDR3: CASSFFRGQETQYF; DNA: TGTGCCAGCAGCTTTTTCCGGGGACAAGAGACCCAGTACTTC
size: .; V: TRBV9; D: TRBD1; J: TRBJ2-1; CDR3: CASSSRQGAIDEQFF; DNA: TGTGCCAGCAGCTCCCGACAGGGGGCGATCGATGAGCAGTTCTTC
size: .; V: TRBV2; D: .; J: TRBJ2-2; CDR3: CASSDLGSTGELFF; DNA: TGTGCCAGCAGTGATTTGGGGTCCACCGGGGAGCTGTTTTTT
size: .; V: TRBV9; D: .; J: TRBJ2-2; CDR3: CASSVAPAGNTGELFF; DNA: TGTGCCAGCAGCGTAGCCCCAGCGGGGAACACCGGGGAGCTGTTTTTT
size: .; V: TRBV5-1; D: .; J: TRBJ2-5; CDR3: CASSLEGGETQYF; DNA: TGCGCCAGCAGCTTGGAGGGTGGGGAGACCCAGTACTTC
size: .; V: TRBV18; D: .; J: TRBJ1-4; CDR3: CASSPTGASEKLFF; DNA: TGTGCCAGCTCGCCGACGGGGGCCAGTGAAAAACTGTTTTTT
size: .; V: TRBV7-2; D: .; J: TRBJ2-3; CDR3: CATRRVGAGLSPDTQYF; DNA: TGTGCCACCCGCCGGGTGGGTGCAGGGCTTTCCCCAGATACGCAGTATTTT
size: once; V: TRBV19; D: .; J: TRBJ1-1; CDR3: CASSQGGHNTEAFF; DNA: TGTGCCAGTAGTCAGGGTGGGCACAACACTGAAGCTTTCTTT
size: .; V: TRBV6-5; D: .; J: TRBJ2-2; CDR3: CASSLGSRTGELFF; DNA: TGTGCCAGCAGTCTGGGATCCCGCACCGGGGAGCTGTTTTTT
size: .; V: TRBV6-4; D: .; J: TRBJ2-3; CDR3: CASSDGSSTDTQYF; DNA: TGTGCCAGCAGTGACGGCAGTAGCACAGATACGCAGTATTTT
size: .; V: TRBV10-3; D: .; J: TRBJ2-3; CDR3: CAISAISEFADTQYF; DNA: TGTGCCATCAGTGCTATTAGCGAGTTTGCAGATACGCAGTATTTT
size: .; V: TRBV6-4; D: .; J: TRBJ2-2; CDR3: CASSPEFANTGELFF; DNA: TGTGCCAGCAGTCCAGAGTTCGCGAACACCGGGGAGCTGTTTTTT
size: few; V: TRBV27; D: .; J: TRBJ2-1; CDR3: CASSLGGEVVNEQFF; DNA: TGTGCCAGCAGTTTAGGCGGGGAGGTGGTGAATGAGCAGTTCTTC
size: .; V: TRBV6-1; D: .; J: TRBJ2-5; CDR3: CASIRAFSETQYF; DNA: TGTGCCAGCATTCGGGCATTTTCCGAGACCCAGTACTTC
size: .; V: TRBV30; D: .; J: TRBJ2-1; CDR3: CAWSPGLNNEQFF; DNA: TGTGCCTGGAGCCCGGGACTCAACAATGAGCAGTTCTTC